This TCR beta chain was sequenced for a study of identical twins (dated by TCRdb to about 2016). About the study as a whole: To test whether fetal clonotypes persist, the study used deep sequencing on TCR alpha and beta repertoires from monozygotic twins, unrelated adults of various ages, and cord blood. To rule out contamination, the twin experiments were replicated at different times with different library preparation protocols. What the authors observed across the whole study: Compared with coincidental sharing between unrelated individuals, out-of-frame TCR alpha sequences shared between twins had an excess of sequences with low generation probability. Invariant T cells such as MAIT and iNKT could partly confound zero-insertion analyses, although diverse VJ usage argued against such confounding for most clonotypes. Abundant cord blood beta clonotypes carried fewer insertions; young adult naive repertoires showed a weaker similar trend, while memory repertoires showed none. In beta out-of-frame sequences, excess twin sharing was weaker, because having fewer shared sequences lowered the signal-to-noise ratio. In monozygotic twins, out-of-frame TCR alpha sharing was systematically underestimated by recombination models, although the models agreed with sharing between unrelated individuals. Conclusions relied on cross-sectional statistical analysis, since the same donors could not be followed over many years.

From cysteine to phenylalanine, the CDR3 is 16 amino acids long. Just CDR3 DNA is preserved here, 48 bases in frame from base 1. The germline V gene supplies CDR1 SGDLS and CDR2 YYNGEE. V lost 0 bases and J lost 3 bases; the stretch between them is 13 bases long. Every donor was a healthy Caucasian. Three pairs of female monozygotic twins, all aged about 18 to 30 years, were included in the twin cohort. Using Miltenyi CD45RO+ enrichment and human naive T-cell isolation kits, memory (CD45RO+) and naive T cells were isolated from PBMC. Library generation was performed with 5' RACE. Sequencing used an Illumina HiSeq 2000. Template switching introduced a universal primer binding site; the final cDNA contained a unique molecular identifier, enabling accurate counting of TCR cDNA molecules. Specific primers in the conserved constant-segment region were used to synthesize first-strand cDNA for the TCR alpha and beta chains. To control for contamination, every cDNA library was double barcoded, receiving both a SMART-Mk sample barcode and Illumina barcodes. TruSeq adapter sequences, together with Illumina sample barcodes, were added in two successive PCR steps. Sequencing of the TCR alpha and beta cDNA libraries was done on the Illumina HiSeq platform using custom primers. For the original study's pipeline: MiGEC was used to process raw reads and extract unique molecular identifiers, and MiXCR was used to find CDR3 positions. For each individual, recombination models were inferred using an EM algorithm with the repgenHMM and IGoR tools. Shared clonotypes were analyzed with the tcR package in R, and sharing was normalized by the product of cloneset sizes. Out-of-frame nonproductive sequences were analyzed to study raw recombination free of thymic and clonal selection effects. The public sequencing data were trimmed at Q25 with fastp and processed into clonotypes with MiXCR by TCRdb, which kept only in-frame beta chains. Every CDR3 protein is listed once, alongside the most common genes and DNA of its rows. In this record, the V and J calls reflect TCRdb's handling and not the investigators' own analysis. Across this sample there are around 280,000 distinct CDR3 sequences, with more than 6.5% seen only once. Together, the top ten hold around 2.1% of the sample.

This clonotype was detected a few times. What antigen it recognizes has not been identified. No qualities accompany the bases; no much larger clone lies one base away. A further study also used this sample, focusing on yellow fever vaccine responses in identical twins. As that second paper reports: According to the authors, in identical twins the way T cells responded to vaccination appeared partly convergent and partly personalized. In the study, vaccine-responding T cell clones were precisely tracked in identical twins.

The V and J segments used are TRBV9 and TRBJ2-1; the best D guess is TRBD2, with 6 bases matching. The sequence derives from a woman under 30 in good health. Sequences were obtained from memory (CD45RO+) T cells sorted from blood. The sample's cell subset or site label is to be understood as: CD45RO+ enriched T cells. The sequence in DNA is TGTGCCAGCAGCGTAGTTCCAGCGGGCAGCTACAATGAGCAGTTCTTC. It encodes CASSVVPAGSYNEQFF.